These 6 T cell receptor beta chains were sequenced from one sample in a study of OX40 agonist ivuxolimab in advanced cancers. Repertoires were generated with immunoSEQ multiplex PCR, while TCRdb's copy carries only in-frame clones and drops some. The sample consists of 55,000 to 75,000 clones, about nine tenths of them appearing once. Here the sequenced sample was CD4+ or CD8+ T cells sorted from blood, taken in a trial of the OX40 agonist ivuxolimab. These receptors all come from an adult with an advanced solid tumor such as melanoma, head and neck, liver or kidney cancer.

The chain is built from TRBV30 and TRBJ1-5, with 7 bases lining up with TRBD1. The germline V gene has CDR1 GTSNPN and CDR2 SVGIG (reference sequence). The J segment lost 0 bases and the V segment lost 4 bases, leaving 6 bases of the junction unmatched. The CDR3 consists of 15 residues. DNA of the CDR3: TGTGCCTGGACTACAGGGGCTCATAGCAATCAGCCCCAGCATTTT. As protein: CAWTTGAHSNQPQHF. The full variable domain, its missing parts supplied by reference TRBV30 and TRBJ1-5, is SQTIHQWPATLVQPVGSPLSLECTVEGTSNPNLYWYRQAAGRGLQLLFYSVGIGQISSEVPQNLSASRPQDRQFILSSKKLLLSDSGFYLCAWTTGAHSNQPQHFGDGTRLSIL.

The J gene is TRBJ2-5, the V gene TRBV6-5; D perhaps matches TRBD2 (6 bases). Trimming left V 8 bases short and J 5 bases short, with 21 bases between. The germline gives CDR1 MNHEY, CDR2 SVGAGI. The CDR3 has 15 residues. This CDR3 reads CASRGGGGLAETQYF. As DNA, the CDR3 is TGTGCCAGCCGTGGGGGAGGAGGATTGGCGGAGACCCAGTACTTC.

This clone was seen just once. The chain recombines TRBV28 with TRBJ2-1; a weak D match, TRBD1 (6 bases). This CDR3 has 14 residues. Trimming took 3 bases from V and 4 from J, leaving 10 bases between them. CDR1 MDHEN and CDR2 SYDVKM come from the germline V gene. CDR3 region: CASSFRGVYNEQFF. The CDR3 coding sequence is TGTGCCAGCAGTTTCAGGGGCGTATACAATGAGCAGTTCTTC.

The chain recombines TRBV15 with TRBJ2-2, with 8 bases fitting TRBD1. With V trimmed by 5 bases and J by 9 bases, 8 bases remained unmatched. The CDR3 consists of 14 residues. CDR1 is LNHNV, CDR2 YYDKDF, per germline (reference sequence). The CDR3 nucleotides are TGTGCCACCAGCGCGTCGGACAGGGTCCGGGAGCTGTTTTTT. It specifies CATSASDRVRELFF.

V is TRBV5-1 and J is TRBJ2-7; D call uncertain. This CDR3 has 13 residues. Trimming pared 5 bases from V and 2 bases from J, leaving 11 bases between. Germline V gene sequence: CDR1 SGHRS, CDR2 YFSETQ. In nucleotides, the CDR3 is TGCGCCAGCAGTCCTTCTGGGGCCTACGAGCAGTACTTC. Translating gives CASSPSGAYEQYF.

The chain has TRBV27 and TRBJ2-7; 11 bases line up with TRBD2. Germline V gene data show CDR1 as MNHEY and CDR2 as SMNVEV (reference sequence). The J segment lost 2 bases and the V segment lost 5 bases, leaving 8 bases of the junction unmatched. CDR3 size: 16 residues. The DNA of the CDR3 is TGTGCCAGCAGTCGAACTAGCGGGAGTTCCACCTACGAGCAGTACTTC. Protein product: CASSRTSGSSTYEQYF.